Following are 15 T cell receptor beta chains from one sample sequenced in a study of blood T cell repertoires in COVID-19 (dated by TCRdb to 2020 to 2021). The method was the immunoSEQ multiplex PCR assay. Sourced from immuneACCESS, this table was stored by TCRdb with only in-frame sequences that have V and J called. A share of the clones is absent; for the studies checked, an unresolved V gene accounts for under half, and the remainder has no known explanation. The sample table holds fewer than 20,000 clones, of which approximately 90% were seen once. About 5% of the sample goes to the ten largest clones. Sequenced: PBMCs or T cells enriched from blood (not recorded which). These receptors were obtained from a woman in her twenties or thirties who had recovered from COVID-19.

The chain employs TRBV7-2 and TRBJ2-7; D might be TRBD1 (5 bases). V shed 5 bases and J shed 0 bases, with 14 bases lying between them. This CDR3 spans 15 amino acids. Germline values: CDR1 SGHTA, CDR2 FQGNSA. CDR3 residues: CASSQGSKSSYEQYF. The DNA for the CDR3 is TGTGCCAGCAGCCAGGGATCCAAGAGCTCCTACGAGCAGTACTTC.

The V gene is TRBV2, the J gene TRBJ2-1; D perhaps matches TRBD2 (6 bases). This CDR3 contains 12 residues. The germline V and J ends were trimmed by 7 bases and 7 bases, with 11 bases remaining between them. From germline, CDR1 is SNHLY and CDR2 FYNNEI. As DNA, the CDR3 is TGTGCCAGCACGGCGGAGGGGAATGAGCAGTTCTTC. Protein product: CASTAEGNEQFF.

There are a few counts of this clone. The rearrangement uses TRBV6-2 or TRBV6-3 and TRBJ2-7; D is possibly TRBD1 (5 bases). Per germline, CDR1 MNHEY and CDR2 SVGEGT. With 2 bases removed from V and 7 bases from J, the gap between germline ends came to 9 bases. The CDR3 loop spans 12 amino acids. The CDR3 nucleotides read TGTGCCAGCAGTTACGCCGCAGGGGAGCAGTACTTC. Protein: CASSYAAGEQYF.

The chain recombines TRBV7-9 with TRBJ2-1, with 8 nucleotides matching TRBD2. Unmatched junction bases numbered 12, after V lost 1 base and J lost 4 bases. The germline CDR1 and CDR2 sequences are SEHNR and FQNEAQ (reference sequence). The CDR3 is made up of 18 amino acids. CDR3 DNA sequence: TGTGCCAGCAGCTTAGGAGCCTTAGCGGGGCCAACTTACAATGAGCAGTTCTTC. It yields the protein CASSLGALAGPTYNEQFF.

This clone has just one count. The gene calls are TRBV5-6 and TRBJ1-2; TRBD1 matches at 9 bases. The CDR3 is 15 residues long. Germline V CDR1 and CDR2: SGHDT, YYEEEE. The trim removed 4 bases at V and 8 bases at J, leaving 12 bases unmatched. The chain's CDR3 is CASSIRDRESGGYTF. The CDR3, as DNA: TGTGCCAGCAGCATCCGGGACAGGGAATCAGGGGGCTACACCTTC.

The chain joins TRBV5-4 to TRBJ2-6; D possibly corresponds to TRBD1 (6 bases). The CDR3 has 13 amino acids. Germline-derived CDR1 and CDR2 are SGHNT and YYREEE (reference sequence). V lost 5 bases, J lost 10 bases, and 13 bases lay in between. Here the CDR3 reads CASSLPGVNVLTF. CDR3 DNA: TGTGCCAGCAGTCTGCCAGGGGTTAACGTCCTGACTTTC.

A single count supports this clone. J is TRBJ2-7 and V is TRBV5-1, with 9 bases matching TRBD1. The CDR3 is made up of 14 amino acids. V was clipped by 0 bases and J by 5 bases; unmatched bases: 3. Germline assignment: CDR1 SGHRS and CDR2 YFSETQ. The CDR3 DNA follows: TGCGCCAGCAGCTTGGGGGACAGGGACGACGAGCAGTACTTC. It codes for CASSLGDRDDEQYF. The variable domain in full, with the rest retrieved from reference TRBV5-1 and TRBJ2-7, is KAGVTQTPRYLIKTRGQQVTLSCSPISGHRSVSWYQQTPGQGLQFLFEYFSETQRNKGNFPGRFSGRQFSNSRSEMNVSTLELGDSALYLCASSLGDRDDEQYFGPGTRLTVT.

This rearrangement joins TRBV4-2 to TRBJ1-2; no clear D. This CDR3 has 14 residues. Germline values: CDR1 LGHNA, CDR2 YNFKEQ. Trimming shortened V by 0 bases and J by 1 base, and 6 bases separated the two germline ends. CDR3 sequence reads: CASSQERGNYGYTF. The CDR3 region has the DNA TGTGCCAGCAGCCAAGAGAGAGGTAACTATGGCTACACCTTC.

The chain employs TRBV6-5 and TRBJ1-6; maybe TRBD1 (6 bases). Between the trimmed V and J ends, which lost 6 bases and 5 bases, there was a span of 11 bases. Germline CDR1 is MNHEY and CDR2 is SVGAGI. The CDR3 sequence is 14 residues long. CDR3 in DNA: TGTGCCAGCAGACCTCAGGGGAATAATTCACCCCTCCACTTT. Its translation: CASRPQGNNSPLHF.

V and J are TRBV27 and TRBJ1-6; possible D gene TRBD1, 5 bases. This CDR3 comprises 14 residues. Trimming removed 6 bases from V and 7 bases from J, with 13 bases in between. CDR1 is MNHEY and CDR2 is SMNVEV in the germline V gene (reference sequence). The DNA of the CDR3 is TGTGCCAGCAGCCCCCCCGGGGGGAATTCACCCCTCCACTTT. Translation: CASSPPGGNSPLHF.

The rearrangement uses TRBV7-2 and TRBJ2-7; TRBD1 agrees at 8 bases. The CDR3 has 14 amino acids. From germline, CDR1 is SGHTA and CDR2 FQGNSA. Trimming removed 6 bases from V and 0 bases from J; junction bases left unmatched: 4. As DNA, the CDR3 is TGTGCCAGCAGATCGGGACAGGTCTCCTACGAGCAGTACTTC. It translates to CASRSGQVSYEQYF.

The V and J genes are TRBV20-1 and TRBJ1-5; tentative D call: TRBD1 (5 bases). The CDR3 length is 13 residues. CDR1 and CDR2 from the germline V gene are DFQATT and SNEGSKA (reference sequence). V was cut by 3 bases and J by 4 bases, with 10 bases left in between. CDR3 in DNA: TGCAGTGCTAGTTGGGGGGATAATCAGCCCCAGCATTTT. Its protein product is CSASWGDNQPQHF.

The CDR3: CASISGSNQPQHF. CDR3 bases: TGTGCCAGCATCTCAGGTAGCAATCAGCCCCAGCATTTT. The chain uses TRBV28 and TRBJ1-5; D unclear. Per germline, CDR1 MDHEN and CDR2 SYDVKM. CDR3 length: 13 amino acids. With 7 bases removed from V and 0 bases from J, the gap between germline ends came to 7 bases.

The rearrangement joins TRBV5-1 to TRBJ2-3; 12 bases align to TRBD2. Germline V gene sequence: CDR1 SGHRS, CDR2 YFSETQ. The CDR3 contains 16 residues. V dropped 4 bases and J dropped 2; count of bases not matched to a gene: 5. The CDR3 here is CASSPTSGGSTDTQYF. The CDR3 DNA reads TGCGCCAGCAGCCCCACTAGCGGGGGGTCCACAGATACGCAGTATTTT. The full variable domain, completed using reference TRBV5-1 and TRBJ2-3, is KAGVTQTPRYLIKTRGQQVTLSCSPISGHRSVSWYQQTPGQGLQFLFEYFSETQRNKGNFPGRFSGRQFSNSRSEMNVSTLELGDSALYLCASSPTSGGSTDTQYFGPGTRLTVL.

The chain couples TRBV19 to TRBJ1-1, with 11 bases matching TRBD1. V dropped 7 bases and J dropped 3; count of bases not matched to a gene: 4. The CDR3 runs to 14 residues. The germline V gene has CDR1 LNHDA and CDR2 SQIVND (reference sequence). CDR3 protein: CASTGTGGDTEAFF. CDR3 DNA sequence: TGTGCCAGTACCGGGACAGGGGGGGACACTGAAGCTTTCTTT.